One and the same sample provided the 24 T cell receptor beta chains below, sequenced in a study of Ad26.COV2.S vaccination and SARS-CoV-2 variants. TCRdb's copy holds only in-frame clones and misses some; the assay was immunoSEQ multiplex PCR. The sample records some 390,000 clones, approximately 90% being singletons. Treatment meaning: 19 received Ad26.COV2.S at low or high dose, single or two shots; 5 received placebo; per-sample allocation not given. Day 63 following the first vaccine or placebo injection was when the samples were taken. Sample: peripheral blood, taken in a trial of Ad26.COV2.S vaccine versus placebo. Receptors originate from a person aged 18-65 years who received the Ad26.COV2.S COVID-19 vaccine or a placebo.

V usage is TRBV4-1 and J usage is TRBJ1-4; 9 bases are shared with TRBD1. Germline loops: CDR1 MGHRA, CDR2 YSYEKL. Losses at the gene ends were 1 base for V and 7 bases for J; bases not matched to a gene: 7. The CDR3 has 16 residues. CDR3 coding DNA: TGCGCCAGCAGCCAAGTGTCGACAGGGGGTGGTGAAAAACTGTTTTTT. Amino acids: CASSQVSTGGGEKLFF.

This clone was picked up one time. The chain couples TRBV5-1 to TRBJ2-3, with 7 bases identical to TRBD2. The CDR3 runs 14 residues. In germline, CDR1 is SGHRS, CDR2 YFSETQ. V shed 5 bases, J shed 1 base, and the junction held 4 bases outside the gene matches. The CDR3: CASRRAGGTDTQYF. CDR3 bases: TGCGCCAGCAGGCGTGCGGGAGGCACAGATACGCAGTATTTT.

This chain joins TRBV6-2 or TRBV6-3 and TRBJ2-7; maybe TRBD1 (5 bases). The CDR3 consists of 12 residues. Germline CDR1 is MNHEY and CDR2 is SVGEGT. V gave up 5 bases and J gave up 12 bases, with 17 bases separating them. The CDR3, as DNA: TGTGCCAGCAGTGATCAGGGATCTTGGGGGTACTTC. Its translation: CASSDQGSWGYF.

The chain links TRBV24-1 to TRBJ2-3, with 8 bases lining up with TRBD1. Germline assignment: CDR1 KGHDR and CDR2 SFDVKD. Losses at the gene ends were 3 bases for V and 6 bases for J; bases not matched to a gene: 7. The CDR3 is made up of 15 amino acids. For the CDR3, the DNA is TGTGCCACCAGTGATCTCGACAGGGGTTCGGATACGCAGTATTTT. This sequence encodes CATSDLDRGSDTQYF.

CDR3 DNA: TGCGCCAGCAGCCCGTCGGACAGGGGAGATACGCAGTATTTT. It specifies CASSPSDRGDTQYF. V is TRBV4-1 and J is TRBJ2-3; TRBD1 matches 9 bases. V lost 4 bases and J lost 5; bases outside the gene matches: 4. The CDR3 sequence is 14 residues long. Per germline, CDR1 MGHRA and CDR2 YSYEKL.

This chain uses TRBV28 with TRBJ2-1, with D unresolved. Germline CDR1 and CDR2: MDHEN and SYDVKM. The CDR3 sequence is 12 residues long. Trimming cost V 3 bases and J 4 bases, with 4 bases left between them. CDR3 DNA sequence: TGTGCCAGCAGTTTGACTTACAATGAGCAGTTCTTC. This codes for CASSLTYNEQFF.

The gene calls are TRBV29-1 and TRBJ1-2, with D unresolved. V dropped 3 bases and J dropped 4 bases, with 12 bases sitting between them. Germline loops: CDR1 SQVTM, CDR2 ANQGSEA. The CDR3 runs 13 residues. CDR3 coding DNA: TGCAGCGTTGATCAGCCGGGGTCCTATGGCTACACCTTC. It translates to CSVDQPGSYGYTF.

This clone has a single count. The V gene is TRBV4-1, the J gene TRBJ1-1; maybe TRBD1 (6 bases). This CDR3 has 15 residues. Trimming removed 0 bases at V and 7 bases at J, with 15 bases between. Germline CDR1 MGHRA, CDR2 YSYEKL. The CDR3: CASSQDVPRQVEAFF. The CDR3 nucleotides read TGCGCCAGCAGCCAAGATGTCCCTCGACAGGTTGAAGCTTTCTTT.

V usage is TRBV11-2 and J usage is TRBJ2-1, with TRBD2 identical over 7 bases. With 5 bases clipped from V and 6 bases from J, the junction kept 10 bases outside the gene matches. Germline CDR1 and CDR2: SGHAT and FQNNGV. The CDR3 spans 15 residues. The CDR3 sequence is CASSHYQRGGNEQFF. The CDR3 DNA follows: TGTGCCAGCAGCCACTACCAGCGGGGTGGCAATGAGCAGTTCTTC. Looking up the rest from reference TRBV11-2 and TRBJ2-1 gives the full variable domain: EAGVAQSPRYKIIEKRQSVAFWCNPISGHATLYWYQQILGQGPKLLIQFQNNGVVDDSQLPKDRFSAERLKGVDSTLKIQPAKLEDSAVYLCASSHYQRGGNEQFFGPGTRLTVL.

The chain links TRBV15 to TRBJ2-7; D remains ambiguous. The germline V gene encodes CDR1 LNHNV and CDR2 YYDKDF (reference sequence). The CDR3 totals 16 residues. With 8 bases removed from V and 0 bases from J, the gap between germline ends came to 20 bases. For the CDR3, the DNA is TGTGCCACCTCCGACCTCGGACGACCGAGCTCCTACGAGCAGTACTTC. This codes for CATSDLGRPSSYEQYF. Full variable domain (remainder filled in from reference TRBV15 and TRBJ2-7): DAMVIQNPRYQVTQFGKPVTLSCSQTLNHNVMYWYQQKSSQAPKLLFHYYDKDFNNEADTPDNFQSRRPNTSFCFLDIRSPGLGDTAMYLCATSDLGRPSSYEQYFGPGTRLTVT.

The rearrangement joins TRBV11-2 to TRBJ2-1; maybe TRBD1 (5 bases). This CDR3 is 13 amino acids long. Germline V lookup: CDR1 SGHAT, CDR2 FQNNGV. Trimming took off 5 bases at V and 6 bases at J, with 11 bases between the two ends. In DNA, the CDR3 is TGTGCCAGCAGCCCCCTAAGGGGCAATGAGCAGTTCTTC. It encodes CASSPLRGNEQFF.

The V and J genes are TRBV7-2 and TRBJ1-5; D is possibly TRBD1 (6 bases). Trimming cost V 4 bases and J 0 bases, with 13 bases left between them. CDR3 size: 16 residues. Germline values: CDR1 SGHTA, CDR2 FQGNSA. The CDR3 protein is CASSSGDIYSNQPQHF. The CDR3 bases are TGTGCCAGCAGCTCCGGGGACATTTATAGCAATCAGCCCCAGCATTTT.

The count of this clone is one. The rearrangement uses TRBV11-2 and TRBJ2-1; 8 nucleotides line up with TRBD2. CDR1 SGHAT and CDR2 FQNNGV come from the germline V gene. The CDR3 runs 15 residues. With V trimmed by 2 bases and J by 5 bases, 5 bases remained unmatched. The CDR3 here is CASSLNSGTNNEQFF. In nucleotides, the CDR3 is TGTGCCAGCAGCTTAAATAGCGGGACTAACAATGAGCAGTTCTTC.

V and J are TRBV5-3 and TRBJ2-1; a possible D gene is TRBD2 (6 bases). TRBV5-3 counts as an open reading frame of uncertain function. CDR3 length: 18 residues. The V gene lost 2 bases and the J gene lost 0 bases, with 18 bases spanning the gap. The CDR3 sequence is CARSFPSALVSSYNEQFF. The CDR3 region has the DNA TGTGCCAGAAGCTTTCCTAGCGCCCTCGTAAGCTCCTACAATGAGCAGTTCTTC.

V is TRBV27 and J is TRBJ2-2, with 7 bases aligning to TRBD1. CDR1 is MNHEY and CDR2 is SMNVEV in the germline V gene (reference sequence). This CDR3 spans 16 amino acids. V shed 3 bases, J shed 5 bases, and the junction held 9 bases outside the gene matches. CDR3 coding DNA: TGTGCCAGCAGTTTGTCGACAGGGTTAAAGACCGGGGAGCTGTTTTTT. Amino acids: CASSLSTGLKTGELFF.

V usage is TRBV6-2 or TRBV6-3 and J usage is TRBJ2-2; D gene uncertain. V was shortened by 5 bases and J by 6 bases, with 16 bases between the two germline ends. The CDR3 is made up of 15 amino acids. The germline V gene has CDR1 MNHEY and CDR2 SVGEGT. CDR3 amino acids: CASSPQTRRSGELFF. The CDR3 bases are TGTGCCAGCAGTCCCCAGACCCGAAGATCCGGGGAGCTGTTTTTT.

The chain couples TRBV28 to TRBJ1-1; D call uncertain. Trimming removed 5 bases at V and 0 bases at J, with 13 bases between. Germline CDR1 and CDR2: MDHEN and SYDVKM. The CDR3 covers 15 residues. CDR3 DNA: TGTGCCAGCAGTCCCCTGGGTCGGTTGAACACTGAAGCTTTCTTT. Residues: CASSPLGRLNTEAFF. The full variable domain, its missing parts supplied by reference TRBV28 and TRBJ1-1, is DVKVTQSSRYLVKRTGEKVFLECVQDMDHENMFWYRQDPGLGLRLIYFSYDVKMKEKGDIPEGYSVSREKKERFSLILESASTNQTSMYLCASSPLGRLNTEAFFGQGTRLTVV.

The chain joins TRBV19 to TRBJ2-1, with no clear D. Germline CDR1 is LNHDA and CDR2 is SQIVND (reference sequence). V was cut by 9 bases and J by 1 base, with 25 bases left in between. The CDR3 contains 18 residues. The CDR3 nucleotides are TGTGCCAGCCTAATAGTCTTTGTCCTTCTTTGTTCCTACAATGAGCAGTTCTTC. The encoded protein is CASLIVFVLLCSYNEQFF.

This rearrangement joins TRBV7-9 to TRBJ2-7, with a possible D match to TRBD1 (6 bases). CDR1 and CDR2 (germline): SEHNR, FQNEAQ (reference sequence). The CDR3 is made up of 13 amino acids. Trimming took 4 bases from V and 3 from J, leaving 10 bases between them. For the CDR3, the DNA is TGTGCCAGCAGCTACAGACAGGTCTACGAGCAGTACTTC. The encoded protein is CASSYRQVYEQYF.

In its sample, this clone was seen a few times. The chain joins TRBV28 to TRBJ2-1, with TRBD2 matching over 9 bases. The germline gives CDR1 MDHEN, CDR2 SYDVKM. This CDR3 is built from 15 residues. J lost 6 bases, V lost 3 bases, and 6 bases had no gene match. This CDR3 is CASSFSGRSRNEQFF. In DNA, the CDR3 is TGTGCCAGCAGTTTTAGCGGGAGATCCCGCAATGAGCAGTTCTTC.

J is TRBJ2-3 and V is TRBV18, with TRBD1 matching over 10 bases. Germline values: CDR1 KGHSH, CDR2 LQKENI. The CDR3 has 13 residues. The V gene end was trimmed by 5 bases and the J gene end by 7 bases; junction bases not matched to a gene: 3. CDR3 loop: CASSSTGGHTQYF. CDR3 nucleotide sequence: TGTGCCAGCTCATCGACAGGGGGCCATACGCAGTATTTT.

This chain uses TRBV5-1 with TRBJ2-7; 14 positions match TRBD2. V shed 4 bases, J shed 5 bases, and the junction held 11 bases outside the gene matches. Germline V gives CDR1 SGHRS, CDR2 YFSETQ. The CDR3 is made up of 17 amino acids. In DNA form, the CDR3 reads TGCGCCAGCAGCGCGGGCGGGACTAGCGGGAGAGGCGACGAGCAGTACTTC. It translates to CASSAGGTSGRGDEQYF.

The V gene is TRBV5-1, the J gene TRBJ2-1, with TRBD2 matching 9 bases. After removal of 4 bases from V and 0 bases from J, the junction contained 5 bases not matched to a gene. The CDR3 has 16 amino acids. The germline V gene encodes CDR1 SGHRS and CDR2 YFSETQ. The CDR3 DNA reads as TGCGCCAGCAGCCCTTTTAGCGGGAGCTCCTACAATGAGCAGTTCTTC. This sequence encodes CASSPFSGSSYNEQFF.

The CDR3 reads CASSYKGTYEQYF. CDR3 sequence (DNA): TGTGCCAGCAGTTACAAGGGGACGTACGAGCAGTACTTC. The J gene is TRBJ2-7, the V gene TRBV27; either TRBD1 or TRBD2 may supply D (5 bases each). V lost 4 bases to trimming and J lost 4 bases, with 11 bases between them. CDR3 size: 13 residues. The germline gives CDR1 MNHEY, CDR2 SMNVEV (reference sequence).